The source of this TCR beta chain is a study of blood T cells in healthy people across ages. The second PCR ran about 6 to 12 cycles with a sample-barcoded 5' primer and J-beta primers. TCRdb called the 5' RACE reads again in MiXCR, with one record for every CDR3 protein. The repertoire holds almost 800,000 distinct CDR3 sequences, with about three fifths as singletons. This receptor was taken from a man aged 25 to 40 in good health. The sequencing sample was made of blood.

The CDR3 sequence: CSASRGPNEKLFF. The CDR3 coding sequence is TGCAGTGCTTCGAGAGGCCCTAATGAAAAACTGTTTTTT. This chain connects TRBV20-1 to TRBJ1-4, with D hard to call. Germline V CDR1 and CDR2: DFQATT, SNEGSKA (reference sequence). The V and J ends lost 5 bases and 3 bases respectively, with 10 bases between them. This CDR3 contains 13 residues.